This TCR beta chain was sequenced during a study of T cells in Graves' hyperthyroidism and ophthalmopathy. Amplification targeted TCR beta CDR3 regions from RNA transcripts. Researchers ran a first-round RT-PCR on the TCR CDR3 using the HTBI primer set. TCRdb reprocessed the multiplex PCR reads with MiXCR, giving one entry per CDR3 protein. The sample holds approximately 400,000 distinct CDR3 sequences; more than 15% are singletons and the top ten take about 27%. This clonotype was counted ten times or more. The CDR3 has 15 residues. The ends lost 5 bases at V and 12 bases at J; junction bases unmatched: 16. CDR1 MDHEN and CDR2 SYDVKM come from the germline V gene.

This sequence was found in a woman under 30 with Graves' hyperthyroidism that later progressed to Graves' ophthalmopathy. Sequenced: blood. The V call is TRBV28, the J call TRBJ2-1; 7 bases fit TRBD2. In nucleotides, the CDR3 is TGTGCCAGCAGTCCCCCGTCGGGGGAGGGCTTCGGGCAGTTCTTC. Protein sequence: CASSPPSGEGFGQFF.